Listed here are 14 T cell receptor beta chains from one sample, sequenced in a study of spatial heterogeneity in lung cancer. Study-level findings and limits: Tumor mutation count correlated with how many alpha and beta TCRs expanded intratumorally.

These receptors are not linked to any known antigen. TCRdb fed the 5' RACE reads into MiXCR, producing one record per CDR3 protein. The data contain around 13,000 distinct CDR3 sequences, approximately 5.5% of them singletons. The time point: sample taken at primary tumor resection. This material consisted of lung tumor tissue, taken at surgery. These receptors originate from a male donor with early-stage non-small cell lung cancer.

This clonotype came up many times. Because this beta chain is a stray read in a library intended to capture alpha chains, its abundance should not be given much weight. V is TRBV30 and J is TRBJ2-2; 9 positions match TRBD1. Germline V lookup: CDR1 GTSNPN, CDR2 SVGIG (reference sequence). This CDR3 has 15 residues. Trimming took 2 bases from V and 4 from J; bases not matched to a gene: 5. The DNA of the CDR3 is TGTGCCTGGAGTAGGGGACAGGGCTTCACCGGGGAGCTGTTTTTT. Translating gives CAWSRGQGFTGELFF.

This clonotype was seen a few times. Found in a library prepared for alpha chains, this beta chain is an off-target read, and its abundance has little meaning. This chain uses TRBV19 with TRBJ2-3, with unresolved D. CDR3 length: 14 residues. Germline V gives CDR1 LNHDA, CDR2 SQIVND (reference sequence). Trimming removed 1 base from V and 4 bases from J, with 9 bases in between. Written as DNA, the CDR3 is TGTGCCAGTAGTATAGTCAGTATCGCAGATACGCAGTATTTT. Protein: CASSIVSIADTQYF.

As for this clonotype: A library prepared for alpha chains yielded this beta chain as an off-target read; its size is of little meaning. This sequence joins TRBV20-1 and TRBJ1-1, with D tentatively TRBD1 (6 bases). Trimming pared 2 bases from V and 4 bases from J, leaving 17 bases between. Germline V gene sequence: CDR1 DFQATT, CDR2 SNEGSKA (reference sequence). This CDR3 is 15 amino acids long. CDR3 amino acids: CSARPGGPLPTEAFF. Here the CDR3 DNA reads TGCAGTGCTAGACCCGGGGGCCCATTGCCCACTGAAGCTTTCTTT.

Ten or more counts support this clonotype. This beta chain slipped into a library made for alpha chains as a stray read, so its size is not meaningful. V usage is TRBV20-1 and J usage is TRBJ2-3; D remains ambiguous. Trimming took 1 base from V and 1 from J, leaving 12 bases between them. This CDR3 has 15 residues. Germline values: CDR1 DFQATT, CDR2 SNEGSKA (reference sequence). In DNA form, the CDR3 reads TGCAGTGCTAGAGGGCCTCGCGTGGGCACAGATACGCAGTATTTT. Protein: CSARGPRVGTDTQYF.

This clonotype has a count of ten or more. This beta chain is off target for a library built for alpha chains, so its abundance means little. The chain combines TRBV28 with TRBJ1-6; the D gene is possibly TRBD1 (5 bases). Deletions cut 6 bases from V and 0 bases from J, with 12 bases between. CDR3 length: 16 residues. CDR1 is MDHEN, CDR2 SYDVKM, per germline. DNA for the CDR3: TGTGCCAGCAGCATCCCGACAGTCTCCTATAATTCACCCCTCCACTTT. Its translation is CASSIPTVSYNSPLHF.

This clonotype was detected ten times or more. This beta chain is off target for a library built for alpha chains, so its abundance means little. This chain uses TRBV12-3 or TRBV12-4 with TRBJ1-6; D not resolved. CDR3 size: 14 residues. The V gene lost 7 bases and the J gene lost 7 bases, with 14 bases spanning the gap. In nucleotides, the CDR3 is TGTGCCAGCAATACTAGGCCTGGGAATTCACCCCTCCACTTT. This gives the protein CASNTRPGNSPLHF.

This clonotype is labeled medium-sized (0.01 to 0.1%). Found in a library prepared for alpha chains, this beta chain is an off-target read, and its abundance has little meaning. This chain uses TRBV4-2 with TRBJ1-4; D might be TRBD1 (5 bases). From germline, CDR1 is LGHNA and CDR2 YNFKEQ. This CDR3 region has 14 residues. Trimming took off 4 bases at V and 0 bases at J, with 6 bases between the two ends. CDR3 sequence (DNA): TGTGCCAGCAGCCGGGGGGCAACTAATGAAAAACTGTTTTTT. It encodes CASSRGATNEKLFF.

This clonotype has ten or more counts. This beta chain appears as a stray read in a library generated for alpha chains; its size is not informative. The V gene is TRBV29-1, the J gene TRBJ2-1; D tentatively fits TRBD1 or TRBD2 (6 bases each). The CDR3 runs 12 residues. Per germline, CDR1 SQVTM and CDR2 ANQGSEA. The CDR3 DNA is TGCAGTGAGATCGGGGGCAGGGATGAGCAGTTCTTC. Protein product: CSEIGGRDEQFF.

This clonotype has more than one count but fewer than ten. This beta chain came through as a stray read in a library set up for alpha chains, and its size says little. The chain has TRBV27 and TRBJ1-1; TRBD1 might be the D (5 bases). The germline V gene encodes CDR1 MNHEY and CDR2 SMNVEV (reference sequence). V gave up 0 bases and J gave up 11 bases, with 13 bases separating them. This CDR3 has 13 residues. CDR3 sequence (DNA): TGTGCCAGCAGTTTATCCGGGGGTTGGGATGCTTTCTTT. Its protein is CASSLSGGWDAFF.

The table lists this clonotype with many counts. In a library made to pick up alpha chains, this beta chain is a stray read with a size that means little. V and J are TRBV28 and TRBJ2-3; D gene ambiguous. Trimming removed 7 bases at V and 6 bases at J, with 17 bases between. The CDR3 is 14 residues long. Germline values: CDR1 MDHEN, CDR2 SYDVKM. Written as DNA, the CDR3 is TGTGCCAGCAAAGGGTCCAACGGTAGGGATACGCAGTATTTT. This sequence encodes CASKGSNGRDTQYF.

This clonotype was found many times. For a library built for alpha chains, this beta chain is a stray read; little rests on its size. The CDR3 coding sequence is TGCGCCAGCGGCTTAAATAACGTGGAGGATACGCAGTATTTT. It codes for CASGLNNVEDTQYF. The chain employs TRBV10-2 and TRBJ2-3; D uncertain. With 8 bases removed from V and 6 bases from J, the gap between germline ends came to 18 bases. This CDR3 comprises 14 residues. The germline gives CDR1 WSHSY, CDR2 SAAADI.

Ten or more counts support this clonotype. This beta chain represents an off-target read in a library built for alpha chains; its size is of limited meaning. The rearrangement uses TRBV5-1 and TRBJ2-1; D perhaps matches TRBD2 (5 bases). Germline-derived CDR1 and CDR2 are SGHRS and YFSETQ. The CDR3 sequence is 14 residues long. With 0 bases removed from V and 10 bases from J, the gap between germline ends came to 14 bases. As DNA, the CDR3 is TGCGCCAGCAGCTTGGGGGGAGAAGTGATCGAGCAGTTCTTC. Translating it yields CASSLGGEVIEQFF.

In its sample, this clonotype was seen many times. The library was built for alpha chains, so this beta chain is an off-target read and its size means little. This rearrangement joins TRBV4-1 to TRBJ2-2, with D perhaps TRBD2 (5 bases). Trimming took off 1 base at V and 4 bases at J, with 10 bases between the two ends. The CDR3 length is 15 residues. The germline CDR1 and CDR2 sequences are MGHRA and YSYEKL. Here the CDR3 DNA reads TGCGCCAGCAGCCAAGTTGTTGGGAGCACCGGGGAGCTGTTTTTT. Its protein is CASSQVVGSTGELFF.

This clonotype was seen repeatedly, ten times or more. This beta chain is an unintended read in a library built for alpha chains; its size means little. CDR3: CATSDQAGDSTDTQYF. The CDR3 DNA is TGTGCCACCAGTGATCAGGCTGGGGATAGCACAGATACGCAGTATTTT. The V gene is TRBV24-1, the J gene TRBJ2-3; no reliable D call. CDR1 is KGHDR, CDR2 SFDVKD, per germline. The CDR3 extends over 16 amino acids. Deletions cut 3 bases from V and 0 bases from J, with 12 bases between.